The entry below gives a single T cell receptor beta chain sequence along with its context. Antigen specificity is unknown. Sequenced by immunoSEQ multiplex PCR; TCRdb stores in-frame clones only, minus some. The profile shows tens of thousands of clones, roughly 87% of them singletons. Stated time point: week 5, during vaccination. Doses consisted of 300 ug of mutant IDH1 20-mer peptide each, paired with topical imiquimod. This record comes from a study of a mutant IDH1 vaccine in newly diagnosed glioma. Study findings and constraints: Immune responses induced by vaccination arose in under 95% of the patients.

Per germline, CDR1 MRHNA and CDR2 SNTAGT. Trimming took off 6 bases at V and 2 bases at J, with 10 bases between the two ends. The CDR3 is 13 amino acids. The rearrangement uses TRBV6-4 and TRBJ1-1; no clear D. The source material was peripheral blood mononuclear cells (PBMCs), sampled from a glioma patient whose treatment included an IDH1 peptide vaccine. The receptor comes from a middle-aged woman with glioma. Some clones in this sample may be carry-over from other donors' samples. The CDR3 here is CASSGGYNTEAFF. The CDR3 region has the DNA TGTGCCAGCAGCGGAGGGTACAACACTGAAGCTTTCTTT.